A selection of T cell receptor beta chains follows, all from one sample in a study of T cells in Graves' hyperthyroidism and ophthalmopathy. TCRdb used MiXCR to reprocess the multiplex PCR reads, holding one entry per CDR3 protein. Among about 690,000 distinct CDR3 sequences, around a sixth were seen once, and the ten largest hold about 14%. The sequenced sample was blood. The source is a man aged 45-65 years with Graves' hyperthyroidism. Both conserved end residues are part of each CDR3. D genes are given only for firm matches. The size entry is marked missing in some rows and otherwise reads once, few, many or a size class.

size: many
V: TRBV7-3
J: TRBJ2-1
D: TRBD1
DNA: TGTGCCAGCAGCTTGACAGGGGGCAATGAGCAGTTCTTC
CDR3: CASSLTGGNEQFF

size: few
V: TRBV30
J: TRBJ2-5
D: TRBD2
DNA: TGTGCCTGGAATTCCGGGACTAGCGGAAGGGGAGAGACCCAGTACTTC
CDR3: CAWNSGTSGRGETQYF

size: many
V: TRBV10-3
J: TRBJ1-1
D: NA
DNA: TGTGCCATCAGTGAGTCACGGCAACCCGAAGCTTTCTTT
CDR3: CAISESRQPEAFF

size: NA
V: TRBV7-2
J: TRBJ2-7
D: TRBD1
DNA: TGTGCCAGCAGCTTAGTGGCGGGACAGGGGCTTGGATACGAGCAGTACTTC
CDR3: CASSLVAGQGLGYEQYF

size: NA
V: TRBV5-1
J: TRBJ2-3
D: TRBD1
DNA: TGCGCCAGCAGCACCCGACAGGGGGCCACAGATACGCAGTATTTT
CDR3: CASSTRQGATDTQYF

size: NA
V: TRBV10-3
J: TRBJ1-1
D: TRBD1
DNA: TGTGCCATCGGTGGGACAGGGAACACTGAAGCTTTCTTT
CDR3: CAIGGTGNTEAFF

size: many
V: TRBV20-1
J: TRBJ1-1
D: NA
DNA: TGCAGTGCTAGAGATGGGGTGGTGAACACTGAAGCTTTCTTT
CDR3: CSARDGVVNTEAFF

size: many
V: TRBV30
J: TRBJ1-1
D: NA
DNA: TGTGCCTGGAGGCCCCTGGTTGGCAGGGGAGACACTGAAGCTTTCTTT
CDR3: CAWRPLVGRGDTEAFF

size: NA
V: TRBV4-1
J: TRBJ1-4
D: NA
DNA: TGCGCCAGCAGCGGTTCCGGGACATTGGATGAAAAACTGTTTTTT
CDR3: CASSGSGTLDEKLFF

size: NA
V: TRBV10-3
J: TRBJ2-2
D: TRBD1
DNA: TGTGCCATCAGTGAACCGGACAGGATCACCGGGGAGCTGTTTTTT
CDR3: CAISEPDRITGELFF

size: NA
V: TRBV4-2
J: TRBJ2-1
D: NA
DNA: TGTGCCAGCAGCCAGGGTCACGATGAGCAGTTCTTC
CDR3: CASSQGHDEQFF

size: NA
V: TRBV7-9
J: TRBJ2-3
D: TRBD1
DNA: TGTGCCAGCAGCTTACCCCAACAGGGGCTAGATACGCAGTATTTT
CDR3: CASSLPQQGLDTQYF

size: few
V: TRBV18
J: TRBJ1-5
D: TRBD1
DNA: TGTGCCAGCTCACCATGGGCAGGGGGCAGGTTTCAGCCCCAGCATTTT
CDR3: CASSPWAGGRFQPQHF

size: few
V: TRBV7-3
J: TRBJ2-1
D: NA
DNA: TGTGCCAGCAGCTTAAGTTCCCAAACCGGGGAGCAGTTCTTC
CDR3: CASSLSSQTGEQFF

size: NA
V: TRBV11-2
J: TRBJ2-4
D: NA
DNA: TGTGCCAGCAGCTTAGTATCTAATCCAAACATTCAGTACTTC
CDR3: CASSLVSNPNIQYF

size: few
V: TRBV28
J: TRBJ1-2
D: NA
DNA: TGTGCCAGCCGGGGCGGGGGCGCTTACTATGGCTACACCTTC
CDR3: CASRGGGAYYGYTF

size: many
V: TRBV19
J: TRBJ1-2
D: NA
DNA: TGTGCCAGTAGTATAAGTCGGATCTATGGCTACACCTTC
CDR3: CASSISRIYGYTF

size: few
V: TRBV7-3
J: TRBJ2-2
D: NA
DNA: TGTGCCAGCAGGGACTACCCAACCGGGGAGCTGTTTTTT
CDR3: CASRDYPTGELFF

size: NA
V: TRBV20-1
J: TRBJ2-5
D: NA
DNA: TGCAGTGCTAGAGCCCCCCCGGGGGCGGGGACACAAGAGACCCAGTACTTC
CDR3: CSARAPPGAGTQETQYF

size: many
V: TRBV10-3
J: TRBJ2-3
D: TRBD2
DNA: TGTGCCATCAGTGAGCCGAAACTAGCGGGAGGGCTCACAGATACGCAGTATTTT
CDR3: CAISEPKLAGGLTDTQYF

size: NA
V: TRBV7-2
J: TRBJ1-2
D: TRBD1
DNA: TGTGCCAGCAGCCGAGACAGGGGGGCCTATGGCTACACCTTC
CDR3: CASSRDRGAYGYTF

size: many
V: TRBV6-1
J: TRBJ1-5
D: NA
DNA: TGTGCCAGCAGAACCGGCGGACAGAATAATCAGCCCCAGCATTTT
CDR3: CASRTGGQNNQPQHF

size: many
V: TRBV29-1
J: TRBJ2-3
D: NA
DNA: TGCAGCGTTGAAGATCGGTGGACGCCAGATACGCAGTATTTT
CDR3: CSVEDRWTPDTQYF

size: few
V: TRBV25-1
J: TRBJ2-3
D: NA
DNA: TGTGCCAGCAGTGAATGGAGGGCTAGCACAGATACGCAGTATTTT
CDR3: CASSEWRASTDTQYF

size: few
V: TRBV28
J: TRBJ2-4
D: TRBD1
DNA: TGTGCCAGCAGGGCCAGCCGGGACAGGGGTTACATTCAGTACTTC
CDR3: CASRASRDRGYIQYF

size: NA
V: TRBV20-1
J: TRBJ2-7
D: NA
DNA: TGCAGTGCTAGAGATCTGAGGTGGGCGGTCTACGAGCAGTACTTC
CDR3: CSARDLRWAVYEQYF

size: few
V: TRBV5-1
J: TRBJ1-5
D: NA
DNA: TGCGCCACGAGAAAGGGCCGCTATAGCAATCAGCCCCAGCATTTT
CDR3: CATRKGRYSNQPQHF

size: few
V: TRBV10-3
J: TRBJ2-2
D: NA
DNA: TGTGCCATCAGTCGCACCCCAGGGAATACCGGGGAGCTGTTTTTT
CDR3: CAISRTPGNTGELFF

size: NA
V: TRBV15
J: TRBJ2-3
D: TRBD2
DNA: TGTGCCACCAGCAGAGTAGCGGGAGGGGGAGGCACAGATACGCAGTATTTT
CDR3: CATSRVAGGGGTDTQYF

size: few
V: TRBV19
J: TRBJ2-7
D: NA
DNA: TGTGCCACGGGACCGGGGATACACTACGAGCAGTACTTC
CDR3: CATGPGIHYEQYF

size: NA
V: TRBV25-1
J: TRBJ2-5
D: NA
DNA: TGTGCCAGCAGAGGGTCTACGGCGGGTGGTGCGGAGACCCAGTACTTC
CDR3: CASRGSTAGGAETQYF

size: many
V: TRBV27
J: TRBJ1-3
D: NA
DNA: TGTGCCAGCAGTTTAGGGGGCGCAAATGGAAACACCATATATTTT
CDR3: CASSLGGANGNTIYF

size: many
V: TRBV28
J: TRBJ2-6
D: TRBD1
DNA: TGTGCCAGCAGTTTTCGGGACAGCGATTTCTCTGGGGCCAACGTCCTGACTTTC
CDR3: CASSFRDSDFSGANVLTF

size: many
V: TRBV27
J: TRBJ1-2
D: TRBD1
DNA: TGTGCCAGCAGTTTAATGGCGGGACAGGGCCCTCCTGGATATGGCTACACCTTC
CDR3: CASSLMAGQGPPGYGYTF

size: many
V: TRBV7-2
J: TRBJ2-3
D: NA
DNA: TGTGCCAGCAGCTTAGACGGATATAAGACAGATACGCAGTATTTT
CDR3: CASSLDGYKTDTQYF

size: few
V: TRBV12-3/TRBV12-4
J: TRBJ2-2
D: TRBD2
DNA: TGTGCCAGCATCCTACTTCCGGGACTAGCTTCTTTCGGGGAGCTGTTTTTT
CDR3: CASILLPGLASFGELFF

size: many
V: TRBV7-9
J: TRBJ2-7
D: NA
DNA: TGTGCCAGCAGCCTCGGACGTCCCAACTCCTACGAGCAGTACTTC
CDR3: CASSLGRPNSYEQYF

size: NA
V: TRBV29-1
J: TRBJ2-7
D: TRBD1
DNA: TGCAGCGTTGTGGGACAGGGTCACGAGCAGTACTTC
CDR3: CSVVGQGHEQYF

size: many
V: TRBV7-3
J: TRBJ1-1
D: NA
DNA: TGTGCCAGCAGCCCCCCGGGGGACACTGAAGCTTTCTTT
CDR3: CASSPPGDTEAFF

size: many
V: TRBV6-2/TRBV6-3
J: TRBJ2-5
D: TRBD2
DNA: TGTGCCAGCAATCACCTAGCGGGAGGCCAAGAGACCCAGTACTTC
CDR3: CASNHLAGGQETQYF

size: many
V: TRBV9
J: TRBJ2-7
D: NA
DNA: TGTGCCAGCAGCCCCCAATGGGGGGACGAGCAGTACTTC
CDR3: CASSPQWGDEQYF

size: many
V: TRBV11-2
J: TRBJ1-2
D: NA
DNA: TGTGCCAGCAGCTTAGGCCTTGACTATGGCTACACCTTC
CDR3: CASSLGLDYGYTF

size: NA
V: TRBV5-4
J: TRBJ2-1
D: NA
DNA: TGTGCCAGCAGCTGGGACTTCGGAACCTACAATGAGCAGTTCTTC
CDR3: CASSWDFGTYNEQFF

size: many
V: TRBV12-3/TRBV12-4
J: TRBJ2-1
D: TRBD2
DNA: TGTGCCAGCAGGCACGTTCTAGCGGGAGGTGATGAGCAGTTCTTC
CDR3: CASRHVLAGGDEQFF

size: many
V: TRBV27
J: TRBJ2-5
D: NA
DNA: TGTGCCAGCAGTTTATTGGGGATGGGAGGCACCGCGACCCTGACCCAGTACTTC
CDR3: CASSLLGMGGTATLTQYF

size: NA
V: TRBV3-1
J: TRBJ2-3
D: NA
DNA: TGTGCCAGCAGCCGAGTAGTATCAGATACGCAGTATTTT
CDR3: CASSRVVSDTQYF

size: NA
V: TRBV7-9
J: TRBJ2-7
D: NA
DNA: TGTGCCAGCAGCTTAGGGTTTGACAGTTCATCCTACGAGCAGTACTTC
CDR3: CASSLGFDSSSYEQYF

size: few
V: TRBV19
J: TRBJ2-7
D: TRBD2
DNA: TGTGCCAGCAGACCCGGGGGGGCGGGAGCGGTCGAGCAGTACTTC
CDR3: CASRPGGAGAVEQYF

size: many
V: TRBV30
J: TRBJ1-4
D: NA
DNA: TGTGCCTGGAGTGTACGTCGACCCAACCAGGGCGAAAAACTGTTTTTT
CDR3: CAWSVRRPNQGEKLFF

size: many
V: TRBV28
J: TRBJ1-5
D: NA
DNA: TGTGCCAGCAGCTCAGGGGCTTATAGCAATCAGCCCCAGCATTTT
CDR3: CASSSGAYSNQPQHF

size: many
V: TRBV12-3/TRBV12-4
J: TRBJ2-5
D: NA
DNA: TGTGCCAGCAGGCCGGGAGTACAAGAGACCCAGTACTTC
CDR3: CASRPGVQETQYF

size: NA
V: TRBV20-1
J: TRBJ2-5
D: TRBD2
DNA: TGCAGTGCGGCGGGAGAGGAAGAGACCCAGTACTTC
CDR3: CSAAGEEETQYF

size: NA
V: TRBV24-1
J: TRBJ2-1
D: TRBD1
DNA: TGTGCCACCAGTGACCCCGGACAGGGGGCTTACAATGAGCAGTTCTTC
CDR3: CATSDPGQGAYNEQFF

size: NA
V: TRBV12-3/TRBV12-4
J: TRBJ1-1
D: NA
DNA: TGTGCCAGCAGTTTAAAGGCAGCGAACACTGAAGCTTTCTTT
CDR3: CASSLKAANTEAFF

size: many
V: TRBV6-1
J: TRBJ2-1
D: NA
DNA: TGTGCCAGCAGTTGGGGTTCCCGCGACAATGAGCAGTTCTTC
CDR3: CASSWGSRDNEQFF

size: many
V: TRBV27
J: TRBJ1-2
D: TRBD1
DNA: TGTGCCAGCAGTTTGGATTTAGGGACAGGGATCTATGGCTACACCTTC
CDR3: CASSLDLGTGIYGYTF

size: few
V: TRBV6-1
J: TRBJ1-5
D: NA
DNA: TGTGCCAGCAGGCCTGACCCGGCCCAGGTAGGGCCCCAGCATTTT
CDR3: CASRPDPAQVGPQHF

size: NA
V: TRBV4-1
J: TRBJ1-1
D: TRBD1
DNA: TGCGCCAGCAGCCAAGACGACAGGGTTGGCGCTGAAGCTTTCTTT
CDR3: CASSQDDRVGAEAFF